The 25 T cell receptor beta chains below were found in one sample sequenced in a study of Graves' ophthalmopathy and Graves' hyperthyroidism. Amplification from RNA transcripts yielded the TCR beta CDR3 regions. Scientists carried out first-round RT-PCR using HTBI primers and then a second-round multiplex PCR. TCRdb re-called the multiplex PCR reads with MiXCR, one entry per CDR3 protein. The sample comprises nearly 400,000 distinct CDR3 sequences, around 18% of which are singletons, and 1.6% rests with the top ten. Sequenced material: peripheral blood. These receptors were taken from a woman between 18 and 29 years old with Graves' ophthalmopathy.

Many counts were recorded for this clonotype. V gene TRBV20-1 combines with J gene TRBJ2-7; TRBD2 matches at 7 bases. The length of the CDR3 is 15 residues. V lost 6 bases and J lost 2; bases outside the gene matches: 13. Germline values: CDR1 DFQATT, CDR2 SNEGSKA (reference sequence). In DNA form, the CDR3 reads TGCAGTGCCATTAAGCCGGGACTATCAACCTACGAGCAGTACTTC. Protein: CSAIKPGLSTYEQYF.

This clonotype appeared many times. This chain links TRBV14 with TRBJ1-1; D uncertain. Germline V gives CDR1 SGHDN, CDR2 FVKESK. The ends were cut back, 1 base at V and 10 bases at J, with 7 bases in the middle. CDR3 length: 11 residues. The CDR3 loop reads CASSQGVGAFF. DNA of the CDR3: TGTGCCAGCAGCCAAGGAGTGGGAGCTTTCTTT.

V and J are TRBV11-1 and TRBJ2-2; 12 bases line up with TRBD2. CDR1 and CDR2 from the germline V gene are SGHAT and FQDESV (reference sequence). The V and J ends lost 4 bases and 4 bases, in that order; junction bases with no gene match: 7. The CDR3 has 17 amino acids. The CDR3 DNA is TGTGCCAGCAGCTCCCAACTAGCGGGAGGATCCACCGGGGAGCTGTTTTTT. The encoded protein is CASSSQLAGGSTGELFF.

In this sample, this clonotype turned up many times. The V and J genes are TRBV10-3 and TRBJ1-3; D not resolved. The V and J ends lost 3 bases and 0 bases respectively, with 15 bases between them. CDR1 and CDR2 (germline): ENHRY, SYGVKD. This CDR3 is 17 amino acids long. The DNA of the CDR3 is TGTGCCATCAGTGATTCAGGACCGTTCAGCTCTGGAAACACCATATATTTT. Protein sequence: CAISDSGPFSSGNTIYF.

The sample holds a few counts of this clonotype. The gene calls are TRBV12-3 or TRBV12-4 and TRBJ1-5, with TRBD1 matching 7 bases. The V gene end was trimmed by 6 bases and the J gene end by 0 bases; junction bases not matched to a gene: 11. This CDR3 is 17 amino acids long. CDR3 DNA sequence: TGTGCCAGCAGACAGGGGATGGTAGGGGATAGCAATCAGCCCCAGCATTTT. This codes for CASRQGMVGDSNQPQHF.

In its sample, this clonotype was seen many times. Here the CDR3 DNA reads TGTGCCAGTAGTATCGTCACGGATAATTCACCCCTCCACTTT. Translating it yields CASSIVTDNSPLHF. The chain employs TRBV19 and TRBJ1-6; D remains ambiguous. The germline V gene encodes CDR1 LNHDA and CDR2 SQIVND (reference sequence). The CDR3 loop spans 14 amino acids. V gave up 3 bases and J gave up 5 bases, with 8 bases separating them.

This clonotype was counted a few times. The rearrangement uses TRBV20-1 and TRBJ2-5; 9 nucleotides line up with TRBD2. The CDR3 sequence is 12 residues long. Germline CDR1 and CDR2: DFQATT and SNEGSKA (reference sequence). The ends lost 5 bases at V and 4 bases at J; junction bases unmatched: 2. The CDR3 protein is CSASTSGETQYF. The DNA for the CDR3 is TGCAGTGCTTCGACTAGCGGAGAGACCCAGTACTTC.

This clonotype was detected ten times or more. The chain uses TRBV10-3 and TRBJ2-5; TRBD2 aligns across 9 bases. The CDR3 contains 14 residues. Germline lookup yields CDR1 ENHRY and CDR2 SYGVKD. J was trimmed by 1 base and V by 5 bases; bases with no gene match: 2. The CDR3 here is CAISLAGPQETQYF. Here the CDR3 DNA reads TGTGCCATCAGTCTAGCGGGACCCCAAGAGACCCAGTACTTC.

The chain links TRBV2 to TRBJ2-2; TRBD1 is a possible D gene (6 bases). Between the trimmed V and J ends, which lost 7 bases and 6 bases, there was a span of 30 bases. Germline loops: CDR1 SNHLY, CDR2 FYNNEI. The CDR3 has 19 amino acids. CDR3 in DNA: TGTGCCAGCACCGGAAACACCTATAAAATAACAGGGATATCCGGGGAGCTGTTTTTT. This translates into CASTGNTYKITGISGELFF.

There are many counts of this clonotype. The rearrangement links TRBV9 to TRBJ2-2; TRBD2 agrees at 7 bases. Germline assignment: CDR1 SGDLS and CDR2 YYNGEE. This CDR3 contains 14 residues. The trim removed 0 bases at V and 5 bases at J, leaving 1 base unmatched. CDR3 in DNA: TGTGCCAGCAGCGTAGGGCGGGGGACCGGGGAGCTGTTTTTT. This sequence encodes CASSVGRGTGELFF.

CDR3 DNA sequence: TGCAGTGCTAGAGATCTCAGCGGGAAGTACGAGCAGTACTTC. This codes for CSARDLSGKYEQYF. This chain joins TRBV20-1 and TRBJ2-7, with TRBD2 identical over 7 bases. Looked up from germline, CDR1 is DFQATT and CDR2 is SNEGSKA (reference sequence). There are 14 residues in the CDR3. The J segment lost 4 bases and the V segment lost 0 bases, leaving 6 bases of the junction unmatched.

This clonotype was recorded at least ten times. The chain is built from TRBV6-2 or TRBV6-3 and TRBJ2-7, with TRBD2 identical over 9 bases. CDR1 is MNHEY and CDR2 is SVGEGT in the germline V gene. The CDR3 runs 14 residues. Trimming at V came to 5 bases and at J to 7 bases, leaving 9 bases not matched to a gene. The CDR3 DNA reads as TGTGCCAGCAGTCCGTTGAGGCGGGAGGGAGAGCAGTACTTC. It is translated as CASSPLRREGEQYF.

This clonotype was recorded at least ten times. The rearrangement uses TRBV7-3 and TRBJ1-6; D gene uncertain. This CDR3 region has 14 residues. Germline V gene lookup returns CDR1 SGHTA and CDR2 FQGTGA. Trimming took 4 bases from V and 7 from J, leaving 11 bases between them. The CDR3 here is CASSSGRGNSPLHF. The DNA for the CDR3 is TGTGCCAGCAGCTCTGGACGGGGAAATTCACCCCTCCACTTT.

This clonotype was observed a handful of times. This sequence joins TRBV11-1 and TRBJ2-5; 12 nucleotides match TRBD2. V dropped 5 bases and J dropped 5; count of bases not matched to a gene: 12. The CDR3 loop spans 17 amino acids. Looked up from germline, CDR1 is SGHAT and CDR2 is FQDESV (reference sequence). The CDR3 DNA follows: TGTGCCAGCAGCGACCTGACTAGCGGGGGAGGGAAGGAGACCCAGTACTTC. Amino acid sequence: CASSDLTSGGGKETQYF.

This clonotype was counted ten times or more. This chain joins TRBV28 and TRBJ1-5; the D is unclear. Trimming pared 11 bases from V and 4 bases from J, leaving 15 bases between. The germline V gene has CDR1 MDHEN and CDR2 SYDVKM. The CDR3 runs to 13 residues. CDR3 sequence: CALGYFGNQPQHF. The CDR3 DNA reads TGTGCCCTGGGCTATTTTGGGAATCAGCCCCAGCATTTT.

This clonotype was recorded only once. The J gene is TRBJ1-2, the V gene TRBV24-1; 10 nucleotides align to TRBD1. V trimming: 4 bases; J trimming: 6 bases; junction bases outside the gene matches: 4. Germline V lookup: CDR1 KGHDR, CDR2 SFDVKD. The CDR3 contains 14 residues. CDR3 in DNA: TGTGCCACCAGTGACCCGGACAGGGGGGATGGCTACACCTTC. This gives the protein CATSDPDRGDGYTF.

Ten or more counts support this clonotype. The chain carries TRBV6-2 or TRBV6-3 and TRBJ1-1; D is possibly TRBD1 (5 bases). CDR1 is MNHEY, CDR2 SVGEGT, per germline. This CDR3 is 16 amino acids long. V was clipped by 5 bases and J by 0 bases, with 16 bases between them. CDR3 coding DNA: TGTGCCAGCAGTGACCTACCGGGGGTCCTGAACACTGAAGCTTTCTTT. Encoded protein: CASSDLPGVLNTEAFF.

Many counts were recorded for this clonotype. V and J are TRBV28 and TRBJ2-5, with no clear D. Trimming left V 8 bases short and J 5 bases short, with 21 bases between. CDR3 length: 15 residues. Germline V lookup: CDR1 MDHEN, CDR2 SYDVKM. CDR3 amino acids: CASGPTNRAVETQYF. The CDR3 bases are TGTGCCAGCGGACCTACGAATAGGGCAGTGGAGACCCAGTACTTC.

The chain uses TRBV28 and TRBJ2-6, with D perhaps TRBD1 or TRBD2 (6 bases each). Deletions cut 5 bases from V and 6 bases from J, with 14 bases between. The CDR3 is made up of 15 amino acids. Germline CDR1 MDHEN, CDR2 SYDVKM. DNA of the CDR3: TGTGCCAGCAGTATGGAGGGGGACGAGGCCAACGTCCTGACTTTC. It encodes CASSMEGDEANVLTF.

This clonotype was found a few times. The chain employs TRBV4-3 and TRBJ1-1, with 9 bases lining up with TRBD1. In germline, CDR1 is LGHNA, CDR2 YSLEER. This CDR3 is 16 amino acids long. V lost 0 bases, J lost 1 base, and 3 bases stayed unmatched. The DNA for the CDR3 is TGCGCCAGCAGCCAAGACCAACAGGGGGCGAACACTGAAGCTTTCTTT. Its protein product is CASSQDQQGANTEAFF.

There are many counts of this clonotype. The rearrangement joins TRBV6-5 to TRBJ1-1; D is uncertain. The CDR3 covers 15 residues. V was shortened by 2 bases and J by 0 bases, with 10 bases between the two germline ends. CDR1 is MNHEY, CDR2 SVGAGI, per germline. The CDR3 DNA reads TGTGCCAGCAGTTACGGGCGCCGTGTGAACACTGAAGCTTTCTTT. This translates into CASSYGRRVNTEAFF.

This chain connects TRBV6-1 to TRBJ2-5; 10 bases line up with TRBD1. The germline V gene has CDR1 MNHNS and CDR2 SASEGT. Losses at the gene ends were 7 bases for V and 3 bases for J; bases not matched to a gene: 14. This CDR3 is built from 17 residues. CDR3 DNA: TGTGCCAGCATGGGAGTAGACAGGGGGCCGAAGGAAGAGACCCAGTACTTC. This codes for CASMGVDRGPKEETQYF.

This clonotype was counted ten times or more. The rearrangement joins TRBV6-1 to TRBJ2-5; 7 bases agree with TRBD1. Germline CDR1 MNHNS, CDR2 SASEGT. The V and J ends lost 5 bases and 6 bases, in that order; junction bases with no gene match: 6. The CDR3 loop spans 13 amino acids. This chain's CDR3 is CASSLEGAKTQYF. CDR3 in DNA: TGTGCCAGCAGTCTTGAGGGGGCGAAGACCCAGTACTTC.

In its sample, this clonotype was seen many times. V is TRBV15 and J is TRBJ1-1, with D perhaps matching TRBD1 (5 bases). The V end lost 3 bases, the J end lost 1 base, and 18 bases lay between the germline ends. The CDR3 sequence is 17 residues long. Per the germline V gene, CDR1 is LNHNV and CDR2 is YYDKDF (reference sequence). For the CDR3, the DNA is TGTGCCACCAGCAGGTTAAATGTGGGGCTATCGAACACTGAAGCTTTCTTT. This gives the protein CATSRLNVGLSNTEAFF.

This clonotype has just a few counts. The V call is TRBV7-2, the J call TRBJ2-7; D possibly corresponds to TRBD2 (6 bases). Deletions cut 8 bases from V and 3 bases from J, with 11 bases between. Germline CDR1 is SGHTA and CDR2 is FQGNSA. This CDR3 comprises 12 residues. The CDR3 sequence: CASGGLFYEQYF. The CDR3 region has the DNA TGTGCCAGCGGCGGACTATTCTACGAGCAGTACTTC.